This is a list of T cell receptor beta chains from one sample in a study of shared clonotypes between healthy human individuals. Data came from immunoSEQ multiplex PCR; TCRdb stores just in-frame clones and leaves some out. The profile shows some 490,000 clones, around 80% of them singletons. The sequenced sample was PBMCs. The receptor set was obtained from a woman in her thirties or forties in good health. Some clones in this sample may be carry-over from other donors' samples. Each CDR3 is given with its conserved first and last residue. The D gene is left open where the match is weak. Some rows mark clone size as missing; the rest say once, few, many or name a class of expanded clone.

abundance: few
j_gene: TRBJ2-7
v_gene: TRBV7-8
d_gene: TRBD2
CDR3nt: TGTGCCAGCAGCTCTCGACTAGCGGGAAGCTACGAGCAGTACTTC
CDR3aa: CASSSRLAGSYEQYF

abundance: few
j_gene: TRBJ1-3
v_gene: TRBV28
d_gene: NA
CDR3nt: TGTGCCAGCAGCGGGGGCGGGAATCTATTCTCTGGAAACACCATATATTTT
CDR3aa: CASSGGGNLFSGNTIYF

abundance: NA
j_gene: TRBJ2-3
v_gene: TRBV19
d_gene: TRBD2
CDR3nt: TGTGCCACTAAGAACCGGGAGGCTACAGATACGCAGTATTTT
CDR3aa: CATKNREATDTQYF

abundance: many
j_gene: TRBJ2-5
v_gene: TRBV2
d_gene: NA
CDR3nt: TGTGCCAGCTCTGCCAATACAGGGATGAACGGAGAGACCCAGTACTTC
CDR3aa: CASSANTGMNGETQYF

abundance: NA
j_gene: TRBJ2-7
v_gene: TRBV10-3
d_gene: NA
CDR3nt: TGTGCCATAGCTGGGGATTCCTACGAGCAGTACTTC
CDR3aa: CAIAGDSYEQYF

abundance: NA
j_gene: TRBJ1-3
v_gene: TRBV7-2
d_gene: TRBD1
CDR3nt: TGTGCCAGCAGCTTAGCGAGGACAGGGGCTGGAAACACCATATATTTT
CDR3aa: CASSLARTGAGNTIYF

abundance: few
j_gene: TRBJ2-2
v_gene: TRBV27
d_gene: NA
CDR3nt: TGTGCCAGCAGTCCCCGTCTAACTTTTGACACCGGGGAGCTGTTTTTT
CDR3aa: CASSPRLTFDTGELFF

abundance: NA
j_gene: TRBJ2-7
v_gene: TRBV4-3
d_gene: TRBD2
CDR3nt: TGCGCCAGCAGCCAAGAGGCGGGACGGGAGGACTACGAGCAGTACTTC
CDR3aa: CASSQEAGREDYEQYF

abundance: few
j_gene: TRBJ2-7
v_gene: TRBV10-2
d_gene: NA
CDR3nt: TGCGCCTCCCGGGACTCACCCTCCTACGAGCAGTACTTC
CDR3aa: CASRDSPSYEQYF

abundance: NA
j_gene: TRBJ2-4
v_gene: TRBV2
d_gene: TRBD1
CDR3nt: TGTGCCAGCAGTGAATGGGGACAGGGCTCTACCTTTGATGCCAAAAACATTCAGTACTTC
CDR3aa: CASSEWGQGSTFDAKNIQYF

abundance: NA
j_gene: TRBJ2-5
v_gene: TRBV27
d_gene: TRBD2
CDR3nt: TGTGCCAGCAGTCCAGGGACTAAGGGGACCCAGTACTTC
CDR3aa: CASSPGTKGTQYF

abundance: NA
j_gene: TRBJ2-5
v_gene: TRBV10-2
d_gene: TRBD2
CDR3nt: TGCGCCAGCAGTGAGTCGCGACTAGCTGAGACCCAGTACTTC
CDR3aa: CASSESRLAETQYF

abundance: NA
j_gene: TRBJ2-3
v_gene: TRBV5-1
d_gene: TRBD1
CDR3nt: TGCGCCAGCAGTCGACAGGGGGCCGCAGATACGCAGTATTTT
CDR3aa: CASSRQGAADTQYF

abundance: NA
j_gene: TRBJ2-7
v_gene: TRBV7-8
d_gene: TRBD1
CDR3nt: TGTGCCAGCAGGCACAGGGGGCGGCTCGAGCAGTACTTC
CDR3aa: CASRHRGRLEQYF

abundance: NA
j_gene: TRBJ2-5
v_gene: TRBV7-8
d_gene: NA
CDR3nt: TGTGCCAGCAGGCCCGGCGGGACGCAGGGGACCCAGTACTTC
CDR3aa: CASRPGGTQGTQYF

abundance: NA
j_gene: TRBJ2-4
v_gene: TRBV28
d_gene: TRBD2
CDR3nt: TGTGCCAGCAGTAGGACTAGCGGGAGTAGGTACATTCAGTACTTC
CDR3aa: CASSRTSGSRYIQYF

abundance: NA
j_gene: TRBJ2-7
v_gene: TRBV6-6
d_gene: NA
CDR3nt: TGTGCCAGCAGTTACTCGAGAGCCTCAGGCTCCTACGAGCAGTACTTC
CDR3aa: CASSYSRASGSYEQYF

abundance: few
j_gene: TRBJ2-2
v_gene: TRBV5-6
d_gene: TRBD2
CDR3nt: TGTGCCAGCAGCTTGGGACTAGCGGGGACAAACACCGGGGAGCTGTTTTTT
CDR3aa: CASSLGLAGTNTGELFF

abundance: NA
j_gene: TRBJ2-7
v_gene: TRBV7-9
d_gene: NA
CDR3nt: TGTGCCAGCAGCTTAGGGGGTCACATCTACGAGCAGTACTTC
CDR3aa: CASSLGGHIYEQYF

abundance: few
j_gene: TRBJ2-1
v_gene: TRBV11-3
d_gene: NA
CDR3nt: TGTGCCAGCAGCTTAGGGGCAGGGAGCGATGAGCAGTTCTTC
CDR3aa: CASSLGAGSDEQFF

abundance: many
j_gene: TRBJ2-5
v_gene: TRBV7-9
d_gene: NA
CDR3nt: TGTGCCAGCAGCTTTGCGGAGACCCAGTACTTC
CDR3aa: CASSFAETQYF

abundance: NA
j_gene: TRBJ1-1
v_gene: TRBV6-5
d_gene: NA
CDR3nt: TGTGCCAGCAATACGAACCCGAACACTGAAGCTTTCTTT
CDR3aa: CASNTNPNTEAFF

abundance: few
j_gene: TRBJ1-5
v_gene: TRBV7-2
d_gene: NA
CDR3nt: TGTGCCAGCAGCTCTAGGGTTGATCAGCCCCAGCATTTT
CDR3aa: CASSSRVDQPQHF

abundance: NA
j_gene: TRBJ2-3
v_gene: TRBV30
d_gene: NA
CDR3nt: TGTGCCTGGGGGGCGAGTGCAGATACGCAGTATTTT
CDR3aa: CAWGASADTQYF

abundance: NA
j_gene: TRBJ1-3
v_gene: TRBV2
d_gene: NA
CDR3nt: TGTGCCAGCAGTGAACTCAGGGCTGGAAACACCATATATTTT
CDR3aa: CASSELRAGNTIYF

abundance: NA
j_gene: TRBJ2-7
v_gene: TRBV5-1
d_gene: NA
CDR3nt: TGCGCCAGCAGCCCTCAGCAGACCGGGGCCCACGAGCAGTACTTC
CDR3aa: CASSPQQTGAHEQYF

abundance: NA
j_gene: TRBJ1-2
v_gene: TRBV19
d_gene: NA
CDR3nt: TGTGCCAGTAGTGAGACAGGACTCTATGGCTACACCTTC
CDR3aa: CASSETGLYGYTF

abundance: NA
j_gene: TRBJ2-2
v_gene: TRBV18
d_gene: NA
CDR3nt: TGTGCCAGCTCACCTCGAGGACAGCGAGACACCGGGGAGCTGTTTTTT
CDR3aa: CASSPRGQRDTGELFF

abundance: few
j_gene: TRBJ2-3
v_gene: TRBV29-1
d_gene: NA
CDR3nt: TGCAGCGTTCTAGTCACAGATACGCAGTATTTT
CDR3aa: CSVLVTDTQYF

abundance: NA
j_gene: TRBJ2-7
v_gene: TRBV6-1
d_gene: NA
CDR3nt: TGTGCCGTCTGGGACAACTCCTACGAGCAGTACTTC
CDR3aa: CAVWDNSYEQYF

abundance: NA
j_gene: TRBJ2-7
v_gene: TRBV14
d_gene: TRBD2
CDR3nt: TGTGCCAGCAGCCAAATCCGGGAGGGGTCCCACGAGCAGTACTTC
CDR3aa: CASSQIREGSHEQYF

abundance: NA
j_gene: TRBJ2-2
v_gene: TRBV27
d_gene: NA
CDR3nt: TGTGCCAGCAGTCCAAGGACAGCCGGGGAGCTGTTTTTT
CDR3aa: CASSPRTAGELFF

abundance: NA
j_gene: TRBJ2-7
v_gene: TRBV2
d_gene: NA
CDR3nt: TGTGCCAGCAGTGAAGCCAGCTACGAGCAGTACTTC
CDR3aa: CASSEASYEQYF

abundance: NA
j_gene: TRBJ1-3
v_gene: TRBV4-3
d_gene: TRBD1
CDR3nt: TGCGCCAGCAGCCAAGAAGGTGAGGGGGCCGTGGACACCATATATTTT
CDR3aa: CASSQEGEGAVDTIYF

abundance: NA
j_gene: TRBJ1-1
v_gene: TRBV25-1
d_gene: NA
CDR3nt: TGTGCCAGCAGTGTAACCGGGGGGAGTACTGAAGCTTTCTTT
CDR3aa: CASSVTGGSTEAFF

abundance: NA
j_gene: TRBJ2-2
v_gene: TRBV28
d_gene: TRBD2
CDR3nt: TGTGCCAGCAGTTACCCCCCGGTGGCTAGCGGGAGGACGAACACCGGGGAGCTGTTTTTT
CDR3aa: CASSYPPVASGRTNTGELFF

abundance: NA
j_gene: TRBJ2-1
v_gene: TRBV5-4
d_gene: TRBD2
CDR3nt: TGTGCCAGCAGCTTTGATTTAGCGGGAAACAATGAGCAGTTCTTC
CDR3aa: CASSFDLAGNNEQFF

abundance: NA
j_gene: TRBJ2-7
v_gene: TRBV18
d_gene: TRBD1
CDR3nt: TGTGCCAGCTCACGCACGACAGGGTTACACGAGCAGTACTTC
CDR3aa: CASSRTTGLHEQYF

abundance: many
j_gene: TRBJ2-2
v_gene: TRBV6-1
d_gene: TRBD2
CDR3nt: TGTGCCAGCAGTGAATTAGCGGGAGGGGACACCGGGGAGCTGTTTTTT
CDR3aa: CASSELAGGDTGELFF